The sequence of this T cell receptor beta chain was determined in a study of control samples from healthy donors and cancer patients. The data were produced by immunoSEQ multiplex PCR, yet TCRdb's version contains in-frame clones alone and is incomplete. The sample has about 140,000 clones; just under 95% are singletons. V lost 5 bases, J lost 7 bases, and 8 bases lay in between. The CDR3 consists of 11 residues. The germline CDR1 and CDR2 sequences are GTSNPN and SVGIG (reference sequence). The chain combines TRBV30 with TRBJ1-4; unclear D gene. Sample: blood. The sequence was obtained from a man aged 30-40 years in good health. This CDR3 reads CAWGRTEKLFF. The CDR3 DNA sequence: TGTGCCTGGGGGAGGACTGAAAAACTGTTTTTT.